Reported below is one T cell receptor (beta chain). The source of the sample is a study of T cell changes during pregnancy in multiple sclerosis. V lost 4 bases to trimming and J lost 2 bases; unmatched junction nucleotides: 14. CDR1 LGHNA and CDR2 YNFKEQ come from the germline V gene. The CDR3 runs 18 residues. Assay: immunoSEQ multiplex PCR; the TCRdb copy retains only in-frame clones and omits some. Among around 59,000 clones listed, approximately 90% were seen once. This TCR was sampled from a female donor in good health, enrolled as a control in a pregnancy study. The gene calls are TRBV4-2 and TRBJ2-3; TRBD2 agrees at 8 bases. The starting material was peripheral blood, obtained in the third trimester of pregnancy. CDR3: CASSRGNVGGRTTDTQYF. For the CDR3, the DNA is TGTGCCAGCAGCCGGGGGAATGTCGGCGGGAGGACCACAGATACGCAGTATTTT.